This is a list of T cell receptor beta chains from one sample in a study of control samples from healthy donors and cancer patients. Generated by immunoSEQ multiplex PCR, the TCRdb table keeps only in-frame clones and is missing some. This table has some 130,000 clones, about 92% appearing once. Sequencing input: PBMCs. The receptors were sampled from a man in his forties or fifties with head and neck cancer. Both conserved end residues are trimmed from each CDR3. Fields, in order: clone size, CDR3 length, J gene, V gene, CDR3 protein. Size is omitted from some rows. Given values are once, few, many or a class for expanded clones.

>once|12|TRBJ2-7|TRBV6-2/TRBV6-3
ASSYPREEYEQY
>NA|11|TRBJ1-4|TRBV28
ASSTRGEEKLF
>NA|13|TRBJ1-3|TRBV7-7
ASSSDRGPGNTIY
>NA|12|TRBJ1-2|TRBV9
ASSVGRGDYGYT
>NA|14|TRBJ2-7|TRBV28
ASSSGSGGRSYEQY
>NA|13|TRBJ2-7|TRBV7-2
ASSSLAGGHYEQY
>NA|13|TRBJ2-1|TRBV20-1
SASREARGYNEQF
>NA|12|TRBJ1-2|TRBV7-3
ASSLAVGDYGYT
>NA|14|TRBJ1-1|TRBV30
AWSPRDRGLNTEAF
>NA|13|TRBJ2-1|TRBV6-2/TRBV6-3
ASSYSGTSEYEQF
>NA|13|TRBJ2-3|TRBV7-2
ASSLTSDGTDTQY
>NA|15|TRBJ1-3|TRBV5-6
ASSGLTGLGSGNTIY
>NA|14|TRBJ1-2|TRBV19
ASSIGRQRSNYGYT
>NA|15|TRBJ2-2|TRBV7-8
ASSQSGTSAGTGELF
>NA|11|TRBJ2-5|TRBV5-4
ASSPEGRETQY
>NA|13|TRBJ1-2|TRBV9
ASRLESRDSYGYT
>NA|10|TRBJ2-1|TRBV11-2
ASSTDWNEQF
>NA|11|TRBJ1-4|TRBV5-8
ASSPRQGGKLF
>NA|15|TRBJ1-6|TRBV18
ASSPVVAGTESSPLH
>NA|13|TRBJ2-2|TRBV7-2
ASSQTAQGTGELF
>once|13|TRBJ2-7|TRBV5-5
ASSLGSPIFYEQY
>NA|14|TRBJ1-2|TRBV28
ASRTGGSGGYYGYT
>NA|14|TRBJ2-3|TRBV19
ASSISAGGSTDTQY
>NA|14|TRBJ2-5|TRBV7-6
ASSLMTGESQETQY
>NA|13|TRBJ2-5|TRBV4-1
ASSYLAGGQETQY
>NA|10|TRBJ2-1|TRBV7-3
ASSLTGVEQF
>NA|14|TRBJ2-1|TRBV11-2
ASSFLEGWSYNEQF
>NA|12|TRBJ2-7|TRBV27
ASSLLYREGEQY
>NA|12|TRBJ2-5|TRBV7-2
ASTGAGRRETQY
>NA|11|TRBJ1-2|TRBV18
ASSSSGSYGYT
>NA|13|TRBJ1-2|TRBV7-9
ASSPGQRLNYGYT
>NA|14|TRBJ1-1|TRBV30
AWRAGRGRTNTEAF
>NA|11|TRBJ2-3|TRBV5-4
ASSLDRADTQY
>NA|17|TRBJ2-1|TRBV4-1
ASSQSRLAGKTSYNEQF
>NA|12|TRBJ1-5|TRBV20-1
SASSEYSNQPQH
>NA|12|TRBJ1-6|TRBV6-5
AGSYSPGRGPLH
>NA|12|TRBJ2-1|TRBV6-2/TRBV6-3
ASSYSTSDNEQF
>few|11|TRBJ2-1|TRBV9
ASSQRSGNEQF
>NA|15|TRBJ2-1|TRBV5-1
ASSLGGSGMILNEQF
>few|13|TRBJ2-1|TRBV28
ASSGTSGGDNEQF
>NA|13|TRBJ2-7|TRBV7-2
ASSFDRASSYEQY
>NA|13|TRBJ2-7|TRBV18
ASSNEGGGPYEQY
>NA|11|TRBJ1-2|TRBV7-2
ASSLDGVYGYT
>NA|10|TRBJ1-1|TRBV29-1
SVIRGDTEAF
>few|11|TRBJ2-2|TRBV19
ASFVENTGELF
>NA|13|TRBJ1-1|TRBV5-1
ASSLSADLLTEAF
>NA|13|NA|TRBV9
ASSVDVGVSFEQY
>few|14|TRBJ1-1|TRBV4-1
ASSFLAVFGPTEAF
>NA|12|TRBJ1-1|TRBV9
ASSVVEGNTEAF
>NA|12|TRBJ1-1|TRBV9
ASSPAGRPWVTF
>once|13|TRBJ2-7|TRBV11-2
ASSLEGSPVYEQY
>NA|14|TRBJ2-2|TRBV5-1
ASSLAGRANTGELF
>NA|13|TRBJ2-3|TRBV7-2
ASSSPDRGGYTQY